This T cell receptor (beta chain) was recorded in a study of blood T cell repertoires in COVID-19. Study overall: Nucleic acid was either cDNA or gDNA, and it came from T cells, B-cell-depleted T cells, or PBMCs.

With regard to this clone: The sample has other DNA sequences that encode this CDR3 too.

The table came from immunoSEQ multiplex PCR; TCRdb's copy has only in-frame clones and leaves some out. Among fewer than 500,000 clones listed, around nine tenths were seen once. CDR3 length: 13 amino acids. Trimming took 6 bases from V and 1 from J, leaving 9 bases between them. J is TRBJ1-1 and V is TRBV12-3 or TRBV12-4, with a possible D match to TRBD1 (6 bases). The sequenced sample was PBMCs or T cells enriched from blood (not recorded which). The receptor was derived from a woman younger than 45 with acute COVID-19. CDR3: CASSPTGNTEAFF. The CDR3 nucleotides are TGTGCCAGCAGCCCGACAGGGAACACTGAAGCTTTCTTT.